This T cell receptor beta chain was found in a study of T-cell reconstitution after alpha-beta-depleted transplantation in children. Points from the study as a whole: A year had passed since transplant, and T-cell counts and diversity by then came mostly from newly produced T cells. Recipient T cells and thymic progenitors that survived were the source of the high TCRbeta diversity seen at day 60 in some patients. Reportedly, roughly two months post-transplant, alpha-beta T cells arose from several hundred expanded graft clones.

This CDR3 region has 13 residues. Trimming took off 3 bases at V and 4 bases at J, with 10 bases between the two ends. CDR1 LGHDT and CDR2 YNNKEL come from the germline V gene (reference sequence). TCRbeta library construction was performed incorporating unique molecular identifiers. TCRdb re-called the PCR reads with MiXCR, one entry per CDR3 protein. The sample has a few hundred thousand distinct CDR3 sequences; over 7% are singletons. At least ten counts were recorded for this clonotype. Its antigen is as yet unknown. This sequence joins TRBV3-1 and TRBJ2-7; maybe TRBD2 (6 bases). This specimen was peripheral blood, taken 360 days after TCRalphabeta/CD19-depleted stem cell transplant. The clonotype originates from a female patient aged 2-15 years who had a stem cell transplant for Fanconi anemia, so the T cells may come from the graft donor. In nucleotides, the CDR3 is TGTGCCAGCAGCCACTACCTAGCGTACGAGCAGTACTTC. Translation: CASSHYLAYEQYF.